This TCR beta chain comes out of a study of shared clonotypes between healthy human individuals. Assay: immunoSEQ multiplex PCR; the TCRdb copy retains only in-frame clones and omits some. Among a few million clones listed, more than 85% were seen once. General observations from the study: Clonotype sharing among donors was expected to depend on sequencing depth.

Comments on this clone: As yet, its antigen is unknown. Additional DNA sequences in this sample encode the identical CDR3.

CDR1 and CDR2 from the germline V gene are MNHNY and SVGAGI (reference sequence). The CDR3 contains 13 residues. The ends lost 4 bases at V and 3 bases at J; junction bases unmatched: 1. This sequence was found in a man aged 18 to 30 in good health. Some clones in this sample may be carry-over from other donors' samples. Sequencing was performed on naive CD4+ T cells from PBMCs. The subset was: CD45RA+ positively selected. V is TRBV6-6 and J is TRBJ1-2; TRBD1 aligns across 8 bases. This CDR3 is CASSSTGDYGYTF. In DNA, the CDR3 is TGTGCCAGCAGTTCGACAGGGGACTATGGCTACACCTTC.